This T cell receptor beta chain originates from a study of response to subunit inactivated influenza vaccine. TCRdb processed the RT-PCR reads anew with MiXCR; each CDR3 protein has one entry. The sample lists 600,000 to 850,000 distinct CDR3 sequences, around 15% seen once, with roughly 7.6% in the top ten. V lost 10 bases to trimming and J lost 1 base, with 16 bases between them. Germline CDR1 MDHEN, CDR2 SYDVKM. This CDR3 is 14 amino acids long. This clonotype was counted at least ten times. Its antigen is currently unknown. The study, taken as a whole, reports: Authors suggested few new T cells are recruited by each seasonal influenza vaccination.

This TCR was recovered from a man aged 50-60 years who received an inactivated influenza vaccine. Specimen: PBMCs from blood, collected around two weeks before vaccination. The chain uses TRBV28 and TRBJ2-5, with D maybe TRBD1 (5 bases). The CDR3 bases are TGTGCCACCACTAACTTCCAGGGCCAAGAGACCCAGTACTTC. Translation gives CATTNFQGQETQYF. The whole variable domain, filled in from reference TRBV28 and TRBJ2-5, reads DVKVTQSSRYLVKRTGEKVFLECVQDMDHENMFWYRQDPGLGLRLIYFSYDVKMKEKGDIPEGYSVSREKKERFSLILESASTNQTSMYLCATTNFQGQETQYFGPGTRLLVL.